The rows below give T cell receptor beta chains drawn from one sample of a study of human T cells and chemical hapten exposure. TCRdb processed the RACE reads anew with MiXCR; each CDR3 protein has one entry. The sample includes roughly 70,000 distinct CDR3 sequences, about 32% seen only once; the top ten take roughly 10%. Sample: whole blood, taken in connection with sensitization to the hapten diphenylcyclopropenone (DPC). All receptors derive from a man aged 40-49 years with alopecia areata. Some clones in this sample may be carry-over from other donors' samples. The CDR3 runs from the conserved cysteine through the conserved F or W. A D gene is named only where the DNA matches it firmly. Size is stated for part of the rows, as once, few or many counts, or as a class when the clone is expanded.

cdr3_nt cdr3_aa clone_size v_call d_call j_call
TGTGCCAGCAGGGAAGGGACAGGGTCCTACAATGAGCAGTTCTTC CASREGTGSYNEQFF NA TRBV2 TRBD1 TRBJ2-1
TGTGCCAGCAGTCCACCCCCCCCCGCGCCCCAGCATTTT CASSPPPPAPQHF NA TRBV28 NA TRBJ1-5
TGTGCCAGCAGCCCCCAGACGGGGGGGAGGGGTACCCAGTACTTC CASSPQTGGRGTQYF few TRBV7-7 TRBD2 TRBJ2-5
TGTGCCAGCTCACCGACTCTAGCGGGAGGGCACTACGAGCAGTACTTC CASSPTLAGGHYEQYF many TRBV18 TRBD2 TRBJ2-7
TGCGCCAGCAGCCAACAGGGTCCCCAAGAGACCCAGTACTTC CASSQQGPQETQYF few TRBV5-1 NA TRBJ2-5
TGCGCCAGCAGCTTGGTCAGTAAAGGCACAGATACGCAGTATTTT CASSLVSKGTDTQYF few TRBV5-1 NA TRBJ2-3
TGTGCCAGCAAGGAGGGGACCAGATTTGACTACGAGCAGTACTTC CASKEGTRFDYEQYF NA TRBV28 NA TRBJ2-7
TGCGCCAGCAGCCAAGAAGCGGCCGTTGGGGGTGAGCAGTTCTTC CASSQEAAVGGEQFF few TRBV4-3 NA TRBJ2-1
TGTGCCAGCAGCTTGGGTGGGGGAGTTCGAACTGAAGCTTTCTTT CASSLGGGVRTEAFF NA TRBV7-2 NA TRBJ1-1
TGTGCCAGCAGTGAGGTGTTAAACACTGAAGCTTTCTTT CASSEVLNTEAFF few TRBV6-1 NA TRBJ1-1
TGCAGCGTCTCACTAGCGGGAGGGATAAACATTCAGTACTTC CSVSLAGGINIQYF few TRBV29-1 TRBD2 TRBJ2-4
TGTGCCTGGGGGACAGGGATCCAAGAGACCCAGTACTTC CAWGTGIQETQYF NA TRBV30 TRBD1 TRBJ2-5
TGTGCCAGCAGCTCGGGGCTCGGCATTCAGTACTTC CASSSGLGIQYF NA TRBV7-2 NA TRBJ2-4
TGTGCCAGCAGTTCCGTCCTAGCCCAAGATCAAGAGACCCAGTACTTC CASSSVLAQDQETQYF many TRBV28 NA TRBJ2-5
TGTGCCACCAGCCCGCGGGAGAGTAAAAGCAATGAGCAGTTCTTC CATSPRESKSNEQFF NA TRBV15 TRBD2 TRBJ2-1
TGTGCCAGCAGTGCCTCTGGAAACACCATATATTTT CASSASGNTIYF NA TRBV6-6 NA TRBJ1-3
TGTGCCAGCAGCCAAGATCCGTTAAGTTCCCTCACAGATACGCAGTATTTT CASSQDPLSSLTDTQYF few TRBV3-1 NA TRBJ2-3
TGTGCCAGCAGTTACTCCACGGGAGGGCCGTACAATGAGCAGTTCTTC CASSYSTGGPYNEQFF NA TRBV6-2/TRBV6-3 TRBD2 TRBJ2-1
TGTGCCAGCAGCCCGGGGGCAGGTCGCACAGATACGCAGTATTTT CASSPGAGRTDTQYF NA TRBV12-3/TRBV12-4 NA TRBJ2-3
TGTGCCAGCAATACAGGGGCCCCTAGCACAGATACGCAGTATTTT CASNTGAPSTDTQYF NA TRBV28 TRBD1 TRBJ2-3
TGTGCCAGCAGCGAAAAAAGGTTGGGAGTCAGCACCGGGGAGCTGTTTTTT CASSEKRLGVSTGELFF NA TRBV25-1 NA TRBJ2-2
TGTGCCAGCAGCAAAGACAGGGCTAGCTCCTACGAGCAGTACTTC CASSKDRASSYEQYF NA TRBV3-1 TRBD1 TRBJ2-7
TGCAGTGCCCCGCATGCCCGAAACTCCTACGAGCAGTACTTC CSAPHARNSYEQYF many TRBV20-1 NA TRBJ2-7
TGTGCCAGCAGCCCCACCGAGGGTAATGAGCAGTTCTTC CASSPTEGNEQFF few TRBV11-2 NA TRBJ2-1
TGTGCCAGCACCCCCGACAGCCAGGTCCATGGCTACACCTTC CASTPDSQVHGYTF NA TRBV12-3/TRBV12-4 NA TRBJ1-2
TGTGCCAGCAGCCGGACCCCGCCCGGGACAGTTAATCAGCCCCAGCATTTT CASSRTPPGTVNQPQHF few TRBV5-5 TRBD1 TRBJ1-5
TGTGCCAGCAGTCTCACTTCGATCAGCTCCTACGAGCAGTACTTC CASSLTSISSYEQYF NA TRBV28 NA TRBJ2-7
TGTGCCAGCAGTTTACCCCCCCAGGGGACGGGAGTCGAGCAGTACTTC CASSLPPQGTGVEQYF few TRBV7-2 NA TRBJ2-7
TGTGCCAGCAGTTTTTCCCCTAGGAGGAGGGCCTCCGGCAATGAGCAGTTCTTC CASSFSPRRRASGNEQFF NA TRBV27 NA TRBJ2-1
TGTGCCAGCAGATCCATCCGGGACGGTTCTAGCAATCAGCCCCAGCATTTT CASRSIRDGSSNQPQHF few TRBV27 NA TRBJ1-5
TGTGCCAGCAGCTCCCCCTCGGAGAAAGAGACCCAGTACTTC CASSSPSEKETQYF NA TRBV5-5 NA TRBJ2-5
TGTGCCAGTAGTCCCCGGAAGGGGCAAGAGACCCAGTACTTC CASSPRKGQETQYF few TRBV19 NA TRBJ2-5
TGTGCCAGCAGCTTCAGCTCCTACGAGCAGTACTTC CASSFSSYEQYF NA TRBV7-2 NA TRBJ2-7
TGTGCCAGCAGCTTAGGTTTGCGGGAGGGCCAAGAGACCCAGTACTTC CASSLGLREGQETQYF NA TRBV7-8 TRBD2 TRBJ2-5
TGTGCCACGACCTCCGGGACAGAAGCGATCACAGATACGCAGTATTTT CATTSGTEAITDTQYF NA TRBV10-3 TRBD1 TRBJ2-3
TGTGCCAGCAGCTTTACTGCCGGGACGGACTCATCTGGCTACACCTTC CASSFTAGTDSSGYTF NA TRBV13 NA TRBJ1-2
TGTGCCAGCAGCGTAGAGAACGCGTACTCTGGAAACACCATATATTTT CASSVENAYSGNTIYF NA TRBV9 NA TRBJ1-3
TGTGCCAGCAGTTCGCCCGGGACAGGCCACACAGATACGCAGTATTTT CASSSPGTGHTDTQYF few TRBV28 TRBD1 TRBJ2-3
TGTGCCAGCAGCCATGGACAGGCCCCGCTGGGGAACACTGAAGCTTTCTTT CASSHGQAPLGNTEAFF once TRBV7-9 TRBD1 TRBJ1-1
TGCAGTGCTAGGAGGGACAGGATCTCTGGAAACACCATATATTTT CSARRDRISGNTIYF NA TRBV20-1 TRBD1 TRBJ1-3
TGTGCAGCGACAGGGTCTCAGCCCCAGCATTTT CAATGSQPQHF NA TRBV9 TRBD1 TRBJ1-5
TGTGCCAGCAGTTTAAGGGGGCTAGCTAGCTATGGCTACACCTTC CASSLRGLASYGYTF NA TRBV12-3/TRBV12-4 TRBD1 TRBJ1-2
TGTGCCATCAGCCCAGGGTCTGAAGCTTTCTTT CAISPGSEAFF NA TRBV10-3 NA TRBJ1-1
TGTGCCAGCAGCCTCTGGACTAGCGGGACAGGCACAGATACGCAGTATTTT CASSLWTSGTGTDTQYF NA TRBV13 TRBD2 TRBJ2-3
TGTGCCAGCTCACACGGGACAAATAATGAAAAACTGTTTTTT CASSHGTNNEKLFF few TRBV18 NA TRBJ1-4
TGTGCCAGCAGCGGGGACGGACCTAGGGCCCAGCATTTT CASSGDGPRAQHF few TRBV2 NA TRBJ1-5
TGTGCCACCAGCGGTAGACAGGCCGGAGGGCAGTACTTC CATSGRQAGGQYF NA TRBV15 NA TRBJ2-7
TGTGCCAGCAGTCGACAGTGGGGGGGTAATTGGCAGTTCTTC CASSRQWGGNWQFF few TRBV6-5 TRBD2 TRBJ2-1
TGTGCCAGCTCACCCGGGCGGGAGATGAGGGCCACAGATACGCAGTATTTT CASSPGREMRATDTQYF NA TRBV18 TRBD2 TRBJ2-3
TGTGCCAGCGCGGAGGGGGTAGCGGGATATCAGGAGACCCAGTACTTC CASAEGVAGYQETQYF NA TRBV27 TRBD2 TRBJ2-5
TGTGCCAGCAGTTCTTCCCCGGGTGTTGCGGGAGGGCCTAATGAAAATGAGCAGTTCTTC CASSSSPGVAGGPNENEQFF few TRBV12-3/TRBV12-4 TRBD2 TRBJ2-1
TGCAGCGTTGAAGTCCTCGTTCCAGATACGCAGTATTTT CSVEVLVPDTQYF few TRBV29-1 NA TRBJ2-3
TGTGCCAGCAGCGTATACGGGGACGAGCAGTACTTC CASSVYGDEQYF NA TRBV9 NA TRBJ2-7
TGTGCCAGCAGCTCCGGGGGTAGCGGGAGGAACACAGATACGCAGTATTTT CASSSGGSGRNTDTQYF few TRBV6-6 TRBD2 TRBJ2-3
TGTGCCAGCAGCTTGAACGAAAACATTCAGTACTTC CASSLNENIQYF NA TRBV5-4 NA TRBJ2-4
TGTGCCAGCAGCCAGCAGCGAGATGTAGGGACCCAGTACTTC CASSQQRDVGTQYF NA TRBV7-2 NA TRBJ2-5
TGTGCCAGCAGTTACGAGAGCAGGTTTAGTAACACTGAAGCTTTCTTT CASSYESRFSNTEAFF NA TRBV6-5 NA TRBJ1-1
TGTGCCAGCACCCGACTAGCAACAGATACGCAGTATTTT CASTRLATDTQYF few TRBV6-1 TRBD2 TRBJ2-3
TGTGCCAGCAGTTTCCAGGGCGGGCAAGAGACCCAGTACTTC CASSFQGGQETQYF NA TRBV28 NA TRBJ2-5